The present TCR beta chain was sequenced within a study of blood T cell repertoires in COVID-19. Profiling relied on immunoSEQ multiplex PCR, and the TCRdb table lists in-frame clones only, not all of them. The sample lists approximately 180,000 clones; roughly 83% were seen once. CDR3 length: 12 residues. Germline V gene lookup returns CDR1 LNHDA and CDR2 SQIVND (reference sequence). The TCR comes from a woman aged 40 to 50 with COVID-19, enrolled during active disease. The sample comprised peripheral blood. The chain links TRBV19 to TRBJ1-2; D is unresolved. In nucleotides, the CDR3 is TGTGCAACCGACGTCGGGTACTATGGCTACACCTTC. It is translated as CATDVGYYGYTF.